Below are 2 T cell receptor beta chains sequenced from a single sample in a study of T cells in Graves' hyperthyroidism and ophthalmopathy. The CDR3 regions of TCR beta were amplified from RNA transcripts. HTBI primers drove first-round RT-PCR of the TCR CDR3. TCRdb passed the multiplex PCR reads through MiXCR, listing each CDR3 protein once. The sample shows 550,000 to 800,000 distinct CDR3 sequences, roughly 17% of them seen only once. Sequencing was performed on blood. Receptors originate from a man aged 50 to 60 with Graves' hyperthyroidism.

J is TRBJ2-6 and V is TRBV9, with D unclear. This CDR3 has 18 amino acids. V was clipped by 4 bases and J by 6 bases, with 23 bases between them. The V gene's germline CDR1 is SGDLS and CDR2 YYNGEE. CDR3 region: CASSQVATSSREANVLTF. The DNA for the CDR3 is TGTGCCAGCAGCCAAGTGGCCACCTCTTCTCGAGAGGCCAACGTCCTGACTTTC. Based on the CDR3 plus reference TRBV9 and TRBJ2-6, the full variable domain is DSGVTQTPKHLITATGQRVTLRCSPRSGDLSVYWYQQSLDQGLQFLIQYYNGEERAKGNILERFSAQQFPDLHSELNLSSLELGDSALYFCASSQVATSSREANVLTFGAGSRLTVL.

This chain connects TRBV20-1 to TRBJ2-3; TRBD2 matches at 7 bases. This CDR3 is built from 14 residues. CDR1 is DFQATT and CDR2 is SNEGSKA in the germline V gene (reference sequence). V trimming: 1 base; J trimming: 7 bases; junction bases outside the gene matches: 8. The CDR3 sequence: CSARGASGVNTQYF. The CDR3 region has the DNA TGCAGTGCTAGAGGAGCGAGCGGGGTAAATACGCAGTATTTT.